These 10 T cell receptor beta chains came from one sample sequenced in a study of blood T cell repertoires in COVID-19. Method: immunoSEQ multiplex PCR; TCRdb's copy keeps in-frame clones and lacks some. Among around 140,000 clones listed, under 90% were seen once. Sequences were obtained from PBMCs or T cells enriched from blood (not recorded which). These receptors were taken from a man aged 40-49 years with acute COVID-19.

V is TRBV19 and J is TRBJ1-1; no reliable D call. The length of the CDR3 is 14 residues. Germline-derived CDR1 and CDR2 are LNHDA and SQIVND (reference sequence). Trimming removed 7 bases at V and 2 bases at J, with 14 bases between. The CDR3: CASMIGTTNTEAFF. In DNA form, the CDR3 reads TGTGCCAGTATGATCGGAACTACTAACACTGAAGCTTTCTTT.

This clone has a single count. The chain carries TRBV4-2 and TRBJ2-7, with 11 positions matching TRBD1. After removal of 3 bases from V and 6 bases from J, the junction contained 10 bases not matched to a gene. The CDR3 extends over 16 amino acids. In germline, CDR1 is LGHNA, CDR2 YNFKEQ. The CDR3 here is CASSHPSGQGASEQYF. The CDR3 DNA reads as TGTGCCAGCAGCCACCCCAGCGGACAGGGGGCGTCCGAGCAGTACTTC.

The chain employs TRBV6-2 or TRBV6-3 and TRBJ1-5; 8 bases are shared with TRBD1. The CDR3 sequence is 16 residues long. V was pared by 4 bases and J by 3 bases, with 8 bases of the junction left unmatched. Germline CDR1 and CDR2: MNHEY and SVGEGT. Here the CDR3 reads CASSFLMTGDNQPQHF. For the CDR3, the DNA is TGTGCCAGCAGTTTCCTCATGACAGGGGACAATCAGCCCCAGCATTTT.

The chain uses TRBV5-4 and TRBJ2-1; TRBD2 is a possible D gene (6 bases). The ends were cut back, 7 bases at V and 8 bases at J, with 25 bases in the middle. This CDR3 has 16 amino acids. Germline CDR1 reads SGHNT; CDR2 reads YYREEE (reference sequence). The CDR3 DNA reads as TGTGCCAGCTTGGGGGGAGGAATCGGTGGGATCGATGAGCAGTTCTTC. Translated: CASLGGGIGGIDEQFF.

The chain is built from TRBV5-1 and TRBJ2-3, with 10 bases fitting TRBD1. The J segment lost 4 bases and the V segment lost 3 bases, leaving 5 bases of the junction unmatched. Germline V lookup: CDR1 SGHRS, CDR2 YFSETQ. This CDR3 is 15 amino acids long. CDR3 in DNA: TGCGCCAGCAGCTCCCCGGGACAGGGGCCAGATACGCAGTATTTT. This sequence encodes CASSSPGQGPDTQYF.

This clone was picked up a small number of times. This chain joins TRBV3-1 (or the pseudogene TRBV3-2) and TRBJ2-2; no firm D call. CDR1 LGHDT and CDR2 YNNKEL come from the germline V gene (reference sequence). This CDR3 is 14 amino acids long. V was cut by 0 bases and J by 9 bases, with 11 bases left in between. For the CDR3, the DNA is TGTGCCAGCAGCCAAGATGCAGGCCACCGGGAGCTGTTTTTT. The encoded protein is CASSQDAGHRELFF.

The chain employs TRBV6-5 and TRBJ1-2; D is unresolved. The V gene's germline CDR1 is MNHEY and CDR2 SVGAGI. The CDR3 is 14 residues long. V was clipped by 6 bases and J by 2 bases, with 13 bases between them. CDR3 DNA: TGTGCCAGCAGACGAGGCTCGGGAAACTATGGCTACACCTTC. It is translated as CASRRGSGNYGYTF.

J is TRBJ1-4 and V is TRBV5-1; TRBD1 aligns across 7 bases. This CDR3 has 14 amino acids. The V segment lost 5 bases and the J segment 8 bases; nucleotides outside the gene matches: 9. The germline CDR1 and CDR2 sequences are SGHRS and YFSETQ. As DNA, the CDR3 is TGCGCCAGCAGACTCACAGGGGACCACGAAAAACTGTTTTTT. It translates to CASRLTGDHEKLFF.

In regard to this clone: An end of the junction differs from the germline gene, which may be a read error. Other DNA sequences in the same sample also yield this CDR3. This rearrangement joins TRBV18 to TRBJ2-1; 10 bases line up with TRBD1. Germline assignment: CDR1 KGHSH and CDR2 LQKENI. The CDR3 sequence is 15 residues long. The CDR3 DNA reads TGTGCCAGCTCGCCACCGGGACAGGGGTACAATGAGCAGTTCTTC. Translating gives CASSPPGQGYNEQFF. Based on the CDR3 plus reference TRBV18 and TRBJ2-1, the full variable domain is NAGVMQNPRHLVRRRGQEARLRCSPMKGHSHVYWYRQLPEEGLKFMVYLQKENIIDESGMPKERFSAEFPKEGPSILRIQQVVRGDSAAYFCASSPPGQGYNEQFFGPGTRLTVL.

This sequence joins TRBV30 and TRBJ2-3; TRBD2 agrees at 9 bases. The CDR3 runs to 15 residues. Germline V gives CDR1 GTSNPN, CDR2 SVGIG (reference sequence). V shed 0 bases, J shed 3 bases, and the junction held 4 bases outside the gene matches. The CDR3 is CAWSVGLAGTDTQYF. The CDR3 coding sequence is TGTGCCTGGAGTGTAGGGCTAGCGGGAACAGATACGCAGTATTTT.